These 25 T cell receptor beta chains were all obtained from the same sample, sequenced in a study of early T cells in non-severe SARS-CoV-2 infection. TCRdb called the 5' RACE reads again in MiXCR, with one record for every CDR3 protein. The table records more than 35,000 distinct CDR3 sequences, around 5.7% of them present only once. The material sequenced was whole blood. The receptors stem from an adult who was a healthcare worker with PCR-confirmed SARS-CoV-2 infection or an uninfected control (not recorded which).

This clonotype was detected many times. The chain recombines TRBV12-5 with TRBJ2-1; TRBD2 matches at 10 bases. V lost 7 bases, J lost 4 bases, and 7 bases stayed unmatched. Germline V gene sequence: CDR1 LGHNT, CDR2 FRNRAP. The CDR3 extends over 15 amino acids. CDR3 in DNA: TGTGCTAGTGCCGGGACTAGCGCTCAATACAATGAGCAGTTCTTC. Amino acid sequence: CASAGTSAQYNEQFF.

This clonotype was seen many times. V and J are TRBV9 and TRBJ2-1; 7 positions match TRBD1. The V gene end was trimmed by 4 bases and the J gene end by 5 bases; junction bases not matched to a gene: 12. The germline V gene encodes CDR1 SGDLS and CDR2 YYNGEE. This CDR3 has 16 residues. The CDR3 here is CASSPSGQVAHNEQFF. The DNA for the CDR3 is TGTGCCAGCAGCCCTTCCGGACAGGTCGCGCACAATGAGCAGTTCTTC.

In this sample, this clonotype turned up many times. V is TRBV12-3 or TRBV12-4 and J is TRBJ2-1; 8 nucleotides line up with TRBD2. V trimming: 1 base; J trimming: 6 bases; junction bases outside the gene matches: 2. The CDR3 contains 14 residues. This chain's CDR3 is CASSLGGLVNEQFF. CDR3 sequence (DNA): TGTGCCAGCAGTTTAGGGGGACTAGTCAATGAGCAGTTCTTC.

The rearrangement links TRBV4-1 to TRBJ2-7, with D perhaps assigned TRBD1 or TRBD2 (5 bases each). The CDR3 consists of 14 residues. Germline V gene sequence: CDR1 MGHRA, CDR2 YSYEKL. V was clipped by 4 bases and J by 4 bases, with 14 bases between them. The CDR3 here is CASSPRQGGYEQYF. The CDR3 DNA reads TGCGCCAGCAGCCCAAGGCAGGGCGGGTACGAGCAGTACTTC.

This clonotype showed up many times. The V and J genes are TRBV30 and TRBJ2-7; 7 bases are a match to TRBD2. Germline V gene sequence: CDR1 GTSNPN, CDR2 SVGIG (reference sequence). V dropped 0 bases and J dropped 5; count of bases not matched to a gene: 10. This CDR3 has 15 residues. In DNA, the CDR3 is TGTGCCTGGAGTGTATCGGGGCGGGAGTTTGACGAGCAGTACTTC. Translating it yields CAWSVSGREFDEQYF.

This clonotype occurred many times. The chain links TRBV11-2 to TRBJ2-5; TRBD2 matches at 8 bases. The germline V gene encodes CDR1 SGHAT and CDR2 FQNNGV. The CDR3 runs to 15 residues. Germline trimming cut 1 base from V and 5 bases from J; bases unmatched to any gene: 6. The CDR3 spells CASSLAAGGGETQYF. The CDR3 DNA reads as TGTGCCAGCAGCTTAGCAGCGGGCGGGGGGGAGACCCAGTACTTC.

This clonotype was seen a handful of times. This rearrangement joins TRBV6-2 or TRBV6-3 to TRBJ2-3, with 12 bases lining up with TRBD2. The CDR3 is 16 amino acids. Looked up from germline, CDR1 is MNHEY and CDR2 is SVGEGT. V trimming: 4 bases; J trimming: 4 bases; junction bases outside the gene matches: 6. CDR3 residues: CASSSRLAGASDTQYF. DNA of the CDR3: TGTGCCAGCAGTTCGAGACTAGCGGGAGCCTCAGATACGCAGTATTTT.

This clonotype appeared many times. The genes are TRBV14 and TRBJ2-7; D not certain. Germline V gene lookup returns CDR1 SGHDN and CDR2 FVKESK. Trimming removed 2 bases from V and 4 bases from J, with 6 bases in between. CDR3 length equals 12 residues. The CDR3 sequence is CASSQSSYEQYF. The DNA of the CDR3 is TGTGCCAGCAGCCAATCCAGTTACGAGCAGTACTTC.

In its sample, this clonotype was seen many times. The rearrangement uses TRBV6-5 and TRBJ2-3, with D possibly being TRBD2 (6 bases). The CDR3 has 14 amino acids. Germline V gene data show CDR1 as MNHEY and CDR2 as SVGAGI. Between the trimmed V and J ends, which lost 0 bases and 7 bases, there was a span of 11 bases. The DNA for the CDR3 is TGTGCCAGCAGTTACTCGAGACGGGAGAATACGCAGTATTTT. It encodes CASSYSRRENTQYF.

As regards this clonotype: A clone one base away is much larger, so this may be a read error. The rearrangement uses TRBV19 and TRBJ2-7; the D is unclear. In germline, CDR1 is LNHDA, CDR2 SQIVND (reference sequence). This CDR3 region has 16 residues. V was clipped by 3 bases and J by 1 base, with 16 bases between them. CDR3 in amino acids: CASSMDLRAASYEQYF. CDR3 in DNA: TGTGCCAGTAGTATGGACCTCCGGGCCGCATCCTACGAGCAGTACTTC.

About this clonotype: A read error may explain this, as a much larger clone is one base away. The chain employs TRBV5-4 and TRBJ2-5; the D is unclear. In germline, CDR1 is SGHNT, CDR2 YYREEE (reference sequence). The CDR3 consists of 14 residues. CDR3 residues: CDSSLFLQQETQYF. CDR3 coding DNA: TGTGACAGCAGCTTGTTTCTCCAACAAGAGACCCAGTACTTC.

In its sample, this clonotype was seen a few times. V usage is TRBV5-1 and J usage is TRBJ2-7, with D uncertain. Trimming left V 4 bases short and J 0 bases short, with 8 bases between. The CDR3 consists of 13 residues. Germline CDR1 and CDR2: SGHRS and YFSETQ. The CDR3 bases are TGCGCCAGCAGCCTAACACCCTCCTACGAGCAGTACTTC. This translates into CASSLTPSYEQYF.

Ten or more counts support this clonotype. The chain uses TRBV6-6 and TRBJ2-7; D is unclear. The ends were cut back, 0 bases at V and 5 bases at J, with 11 bases in the middle. Germline CDR1 MNHNY, CDR2 SVGAGI (reference sequence). The CDR3 is 14 residues long. The CDR3 DNA reads as TGTGCCAGCAGTTACTCGAGCTCCGGTGACGAGCAGTACTTC. Translating it yields CASSYSSSGDEQYF.

This clonotype showed up just a few times. The J gene is TRBJ2-7, the V gene TRBV5-1, with D possibly matching TRBD1 (5 bases). The CDR3 sequence is 14 residues long. CDR1 and CDR2 (germline): SGHRS, YFSETQ. Trimming took 5 bases from V and 0 from J, leaving 12 bases between them. The CDR3 DNA sequence: TGCGCCAGCAGTGCGTCAGGGAACTCCTACGAGCAGTACTTC. This encodes CASSASGNSYEQYF.

This clonotype has more than one count but fewer than ten. The V gene is TRBV3-1, the J gene TRBJ2-1; D ambiguous. The CDR3 consists of 14 residues. V shed 1 base and J shed 6 bases, with 10 bases lying between them. Germline CDR1 LGHDT, CDR2 YNNKEL (reference sequence). The CDR3 DNA is TGTGCCAGCAGCCAAGGAACTCTGAGCAATGAGCAGTTCTTC. It codes for CASSQGTLSNEQFF.

This clonotype was detected a few times. The rearrangement uses TRBV19 and TRBJ2-2; possibly TRBD2 for D (6 bases). V dropped 4 bases and J dropped 3 bases, with 12 bases sitting between them. The CDR3 is made up of 15 amino acids. CDR1 is LNHDA, CDR2 SQIVND, per germline (reference sequence). The chain's CDR3 is CASSSQAGYTGELFF. The DNA for the CDR3 is TGTGCCAGTAGTAGTCAAGCGGGCTACACCGGGGAGCTGTTTTTT.

This clonotype was counted ten times or more. The chain uses TRBV9 and TRBJ2-5; 8 bases match TRBD1. Per germline, CDR1 SGDLS and CDR2 YYNGEE. V trimming: 2 bases; J trimming: 5 bases; junction bases outside the gene matches: 2. The CDR3 consists of 13 residues. The CDR3 protein is CASSVTGVETQYF. CDR3 nucleotides: TGTGCCAGCAGCGTGACAGGGGTGGAGACCCAGTACTTC.

Many counts were recorded for this clonotype. The rearrangement links TRBV2 to TRBJ2-7, with 10 bases identical to TRBD2. V gave up 7 bases and J gave up 2 bases; unmatched junction bases: 11. Germline-derived CDR1 and CDR2 are SNHLY and FYNNEI. The CDR3 covers 16 residues. CDR3 protein: CASTGARTSGAYEQYF. The CDR3 nucleotides are TGTGCCAGCACAGGGGCCCGGACTAGCGGTGCCTACGAGCAGTACTTC.

This clonotype came up many times. The rearrangement links TRBV28 to TRBJ2-5; the D is unclear. Germline V gene lookup returns CDR1 MDHEN and CDR2 SYDVKM. The CDR3 covers 12 residues. Trimming took off 7 bases at V and 4 bases at J, with 10 bases between the two ends. CDR3: CASTRGGETQYF. The CDR3 DNA is TGTGCCAGCACTCGAGGTGGAGAGACCCAGTACTTC. The full variable domain, in which reference TRBV28 and TRBJ2-5 provide the parts outside the CDR3, is DVKVTQSSRYLVKRTGEKVFLECVQDMDHENMFWYRQDPGLGLRLIYFSYDVKMKEKGDIPEGYSVSREKKERFSLILESASTNQTSMYLCASTRGGETQYFGPGTRLLVL.

The table lists this clonotype with many counts. This chain connects TRBV6-5 to TRBJ2-1, with no clear D. This CDR3 is built from 12 residues. Germline CDR1 MNHEY, CDR2 SVGAGI. Trimming cost V 4 bases and J 6 bases, with 7 bases left between them. CDR3 region: CASSSSLNEQFF. CDR3 DNA: TGTGCCAGCAGTTCCAGTCTCAATGAGCAGTTCTTC.

This clonotype was counted ten times or more. The chain is built from TRBV3-1 and TRBJ2-1; D unresolved. The CDR3 is made up of 11 amino acids. Germline CDR1 and CDR2: LGHDT and YNNKEL (reference sequence). V was shortened by 7 bases and J by 4 bases, with 5 bases between the two germline ends. CDR3 DNA sequence: TGTGCCAGCAAGGGTTACAATGAGCAGTTCTTC. It translates to CASKGYNEQFF.

This clonotype was observed many times. CDR3 sequence reads: CASSASTDTQYF. DNA of the CDR3: TGCGCCAGCAGCGCTAGCACAGATACGCAGTATTTT. The chain employs TRBV5-1 and TRBJ2-3; D remains ambiguous. Germline V lookup: CDR1 SGHRS, CDR2 YFSETQ. This CDR3 contains 12 residues. Trimming took 4 bases from V and 0 from J, leaving 3 bases between them.

This clonotype was found a few times. The gene calls are TRBV20-1 and TRBJ2-6; D may correspond to TRBD1 or TRBD2 (5 bases each). This CDR3 spans 16 amino acids. Germline V lookup: CDR1 DFQATT, CDR2 SNEGSKA (reference sequence). Trimming shortened V by 0 bases and J by 3 bases, and 12 bases separated the two germline ends. CDR3 DNA sequence: TGCAGTGCTAGAGACAGGGTACTAGGTGGGGCCAACGTCCTGACTTTC. This gives the protein CSARDRVLGGANVLTF.

This clonotype was observed at least ten times. The V and J genes are TRBV4-1 and TRBJ1-5, with TRBD1 as a possible D gene (6 bases). The CDR3 is 15 residues long. CDR1 is MGHRA and CDR2 is YSYEKL in the germline V gene. V was trimmed by 4 bases and J by 1 base, leaving 11 bases between them. CDR3: CASSRDGQSNQPQHF. The CDR3 DNA reads as TGCGCCAGCAGCCGAGATGGACAGAGCAATCAGCCCCAGCATTTT.

Many counts were recorded for this clonotype. V gene TRBV10-3 combines with J gene TRBJ2-6; tentatively, D is TRBD1 (6 bases). The CDR3 is 16 residues long. CDR1 and CDR2 (germline): ENHRY, SYGVKD. V gave up 7 bases and J gave up 3 bases, with 16 bases separating them. The CDR3 sequence: CAITPDSSRGANVLTF. The CDR3, as DNA: TGTGCCATCACCCCGGACAGTTCCCGTGGGGCCAACGTCCTGACTTTC.